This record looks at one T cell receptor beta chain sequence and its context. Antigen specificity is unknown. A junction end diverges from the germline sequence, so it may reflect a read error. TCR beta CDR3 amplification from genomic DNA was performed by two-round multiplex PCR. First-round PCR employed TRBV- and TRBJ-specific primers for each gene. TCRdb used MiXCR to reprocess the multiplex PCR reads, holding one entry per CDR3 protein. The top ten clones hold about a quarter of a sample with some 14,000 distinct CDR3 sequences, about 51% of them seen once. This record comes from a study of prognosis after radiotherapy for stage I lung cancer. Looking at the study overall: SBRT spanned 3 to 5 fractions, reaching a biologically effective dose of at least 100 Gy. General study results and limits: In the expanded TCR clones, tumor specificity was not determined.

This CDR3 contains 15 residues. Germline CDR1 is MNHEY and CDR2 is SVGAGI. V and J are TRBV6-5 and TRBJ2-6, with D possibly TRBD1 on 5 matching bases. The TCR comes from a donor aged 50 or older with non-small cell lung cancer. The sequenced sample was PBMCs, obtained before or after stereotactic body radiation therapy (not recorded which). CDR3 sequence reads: CAISCGHSGANVLTF. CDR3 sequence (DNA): TGTGCCATCAGTTGCGGACACTCTGGGGCCAACGTCCTGACTTTC.